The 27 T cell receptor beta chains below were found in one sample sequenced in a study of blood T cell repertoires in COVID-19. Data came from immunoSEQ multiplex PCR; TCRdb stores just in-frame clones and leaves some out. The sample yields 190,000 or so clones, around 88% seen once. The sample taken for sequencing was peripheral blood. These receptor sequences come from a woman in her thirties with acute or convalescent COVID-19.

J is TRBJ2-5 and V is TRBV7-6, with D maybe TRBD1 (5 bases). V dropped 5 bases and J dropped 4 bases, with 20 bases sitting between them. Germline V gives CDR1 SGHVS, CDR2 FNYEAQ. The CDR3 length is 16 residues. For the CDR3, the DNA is TGTGCCAGCAGCGACCCGATAGGGGTTAGGGGAGAGACCCAGTACTTC. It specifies CASSDPIGVRGETQYF. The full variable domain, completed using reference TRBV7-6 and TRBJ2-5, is GAGVSQSPRYKVTKRGQDVALRCDPISGHVSLYWYRQALGQGPEFLTYFNYEAQQDKSGLPNDRFSAERPEGSISTLTIQRTEQRDSAMYRCASSDPIGVRGETQYFGPGTRLLVL.

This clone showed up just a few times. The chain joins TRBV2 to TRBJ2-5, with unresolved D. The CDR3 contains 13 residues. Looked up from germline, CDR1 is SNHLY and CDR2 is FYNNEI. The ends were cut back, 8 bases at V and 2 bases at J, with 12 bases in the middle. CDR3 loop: CASGLRQQETQYF. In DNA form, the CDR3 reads TGTGCCAGCGGTCTGAGACAACAAGAGACCCAGTACTTC.

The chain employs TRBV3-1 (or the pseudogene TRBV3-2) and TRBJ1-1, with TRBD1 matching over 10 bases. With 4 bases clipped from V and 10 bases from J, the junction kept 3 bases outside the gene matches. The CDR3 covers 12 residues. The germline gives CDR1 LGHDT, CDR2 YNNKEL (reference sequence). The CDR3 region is CASSLRDRGAFF. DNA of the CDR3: TGTGCCAGCAGCCTCCGGGACAGGGGAGCTTTCTTT.

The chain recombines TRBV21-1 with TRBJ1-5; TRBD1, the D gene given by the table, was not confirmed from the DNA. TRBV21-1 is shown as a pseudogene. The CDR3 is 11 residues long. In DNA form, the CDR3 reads TGTGCCAGCACCCAGTGTCAGCCCCAGCATTTT. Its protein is CASTQCQPQHF.

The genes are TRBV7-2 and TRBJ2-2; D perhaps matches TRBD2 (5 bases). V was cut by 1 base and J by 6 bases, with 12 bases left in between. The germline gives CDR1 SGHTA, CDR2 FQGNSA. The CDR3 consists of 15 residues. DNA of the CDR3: TGTGCCAGCAGCTTAGACCCTAGCTCCGCCGGGGAGCTGTTTTTT. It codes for CASSLDPSSAGELFF. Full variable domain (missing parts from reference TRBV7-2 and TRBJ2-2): GAGVSQSPSNKVTEKGKDVELRCDPISGHTALYWYRQSLGQGLEFLIYFQGNSAPDKSGLPSDRFSAERTGGSVSTLTIQRTQQEDSAVYLCASSLDPSSAGELFFGEGSRLTVL.

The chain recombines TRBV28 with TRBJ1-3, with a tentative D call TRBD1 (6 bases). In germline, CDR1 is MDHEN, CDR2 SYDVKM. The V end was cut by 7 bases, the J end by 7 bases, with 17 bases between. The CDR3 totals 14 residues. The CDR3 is CASTLSWGGNTIYF. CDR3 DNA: TGTGCCAGCACTTTGTCCTGGGGGGGCAACACCATATATTTT.

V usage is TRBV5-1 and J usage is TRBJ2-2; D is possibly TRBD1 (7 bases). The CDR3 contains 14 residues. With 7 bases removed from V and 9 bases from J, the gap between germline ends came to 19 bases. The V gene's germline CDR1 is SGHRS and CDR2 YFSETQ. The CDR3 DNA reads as TGCGCCAGCTTGCAGGGGGACTCTTCTTGGGAGCTGTTTTTT. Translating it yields CASLQGDSSWELFF.

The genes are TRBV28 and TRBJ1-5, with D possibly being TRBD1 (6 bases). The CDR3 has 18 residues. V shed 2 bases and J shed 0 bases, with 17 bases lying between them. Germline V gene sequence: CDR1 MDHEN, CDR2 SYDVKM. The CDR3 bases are TGTGCCAGCAGTTTAGCAGAAGGGACATCTTATAGCAATCAGCCCCAGCATTTT. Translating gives CASSLAEGTSYSNQPQHF.

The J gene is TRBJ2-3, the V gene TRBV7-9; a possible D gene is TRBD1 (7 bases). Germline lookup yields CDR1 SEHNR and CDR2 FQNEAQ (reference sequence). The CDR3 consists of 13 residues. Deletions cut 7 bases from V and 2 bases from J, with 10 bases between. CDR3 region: CASMEGATDTQYF. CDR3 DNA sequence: TGTGCCAGCATGGAGGGGGCCACAGATACGCAGTATTTT.

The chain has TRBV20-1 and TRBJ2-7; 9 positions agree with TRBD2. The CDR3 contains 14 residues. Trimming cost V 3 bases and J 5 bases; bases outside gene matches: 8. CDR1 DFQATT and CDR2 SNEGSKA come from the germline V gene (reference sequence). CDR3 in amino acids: CSASSVAGGNEQYF. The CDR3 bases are TGCAGTGCTAGTTCTGTCGCGGGAGGGAACGAGCAGTACTTC.

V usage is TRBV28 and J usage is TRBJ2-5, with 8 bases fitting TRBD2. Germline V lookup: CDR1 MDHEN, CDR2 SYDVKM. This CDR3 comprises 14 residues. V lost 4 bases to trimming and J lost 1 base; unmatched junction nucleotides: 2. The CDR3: CASSSLAVQETQYF. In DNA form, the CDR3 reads TGTGCCAGCAGTTCACTAGCGGTCCAAGAGACCCAGTACTTC.

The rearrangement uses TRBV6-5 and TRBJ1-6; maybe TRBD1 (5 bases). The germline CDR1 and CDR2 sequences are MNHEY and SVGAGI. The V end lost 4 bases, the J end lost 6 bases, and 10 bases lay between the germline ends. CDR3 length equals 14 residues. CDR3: CASSLPGFNSPLHF. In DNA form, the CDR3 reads TGTGCCAGCAGTTTACCAGGGTTTAATTCACCCCTCCACTTT.

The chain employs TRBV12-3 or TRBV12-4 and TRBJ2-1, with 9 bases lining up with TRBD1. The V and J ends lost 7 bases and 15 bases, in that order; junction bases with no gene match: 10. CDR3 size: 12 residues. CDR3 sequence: CASTQGTGIVFF. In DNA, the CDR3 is TGTGCCAGCACCCAAGGGACAGGGATTGTGTTCTTC.

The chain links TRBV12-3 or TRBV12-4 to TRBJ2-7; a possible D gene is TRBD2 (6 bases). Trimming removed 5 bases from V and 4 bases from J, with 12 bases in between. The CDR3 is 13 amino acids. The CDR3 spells CASSPGLRYEQYF. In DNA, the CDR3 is TGTGCCAGCAGTCCGGGACTCCGATACGAGCAGTACTTC.

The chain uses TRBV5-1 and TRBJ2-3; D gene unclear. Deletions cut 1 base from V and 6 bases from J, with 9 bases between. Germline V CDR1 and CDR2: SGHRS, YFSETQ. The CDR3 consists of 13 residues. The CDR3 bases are TGCGCCAGCAGCTTGATTCCCTATGATACGCAGTATTTT. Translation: CASSLIPYDTQYF.

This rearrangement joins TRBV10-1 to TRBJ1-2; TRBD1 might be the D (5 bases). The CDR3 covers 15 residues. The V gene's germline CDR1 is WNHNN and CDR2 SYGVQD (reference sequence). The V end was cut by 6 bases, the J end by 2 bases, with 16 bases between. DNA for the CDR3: TGCGCCAGCAGCCCCTCGGGCAGGGAAAACTATGGCTACACCTTC. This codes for CASSPSGRENYGYTF.

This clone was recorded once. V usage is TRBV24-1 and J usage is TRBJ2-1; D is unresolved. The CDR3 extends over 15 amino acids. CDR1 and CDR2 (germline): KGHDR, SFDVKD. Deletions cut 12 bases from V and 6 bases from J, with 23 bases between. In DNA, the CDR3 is TGTGCCGTCAAGGATGCTAGTAGATCGGCCAATGAGCAGTTCTTC. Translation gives CAVKDASRSANEQFF.

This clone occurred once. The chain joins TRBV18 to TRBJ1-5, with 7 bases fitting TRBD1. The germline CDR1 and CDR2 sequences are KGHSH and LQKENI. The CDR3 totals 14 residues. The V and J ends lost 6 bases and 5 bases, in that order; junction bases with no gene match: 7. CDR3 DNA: TGTGCCAGCTCCCCAACAACAGGGGATCAGCCCCAGCATTTT. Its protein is CASSPTTGDQPQHF.

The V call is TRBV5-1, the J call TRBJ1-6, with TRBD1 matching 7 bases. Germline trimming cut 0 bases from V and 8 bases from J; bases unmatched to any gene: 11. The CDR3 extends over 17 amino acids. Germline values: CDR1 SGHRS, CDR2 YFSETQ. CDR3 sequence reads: CASSLVGRQGDHSPLHF. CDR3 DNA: TGCGCCAGCAGCTTGGTTGGTCGGCAGGGGGACCATTCACCCCTCCACTTT. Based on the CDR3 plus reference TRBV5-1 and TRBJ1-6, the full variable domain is KAGVTQTPRYLIKTRGQQVTLSCSPISGHRSVSWYQQTPGQGLQFLFEYFSETQRNKGNFPGRFSGRQFSNSRSEMNVSTLELGDSALYLCASSLVGRQGDHSPLHFGNGTRLTVT.

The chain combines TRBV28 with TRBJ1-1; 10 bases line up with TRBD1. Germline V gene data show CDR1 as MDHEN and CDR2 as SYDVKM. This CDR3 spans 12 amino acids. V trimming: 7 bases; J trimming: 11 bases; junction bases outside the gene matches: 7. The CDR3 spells CASNDRGRGAFF. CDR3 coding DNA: TGTGCCAGCAACGACAGGGGGCGTGGGGCTTTCTTT.

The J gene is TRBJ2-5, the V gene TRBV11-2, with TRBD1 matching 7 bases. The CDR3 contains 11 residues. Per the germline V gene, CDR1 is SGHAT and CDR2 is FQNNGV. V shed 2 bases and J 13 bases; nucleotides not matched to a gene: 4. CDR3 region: CASSLQDRTYF. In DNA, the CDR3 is TGTGCCAGCAGCTTACAGGACAGGACGTACTTC. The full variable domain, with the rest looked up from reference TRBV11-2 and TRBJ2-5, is EAGVAQSPRYKIIEKRQSVAFWCNPISGHATLYWYQQILGQGPKLLIQFQNNGVVDDSQLPKDRFSAERLKGVDSTLKIQPAKLEDSAVYLCASSLQDRTYFGPGTRLLVL.

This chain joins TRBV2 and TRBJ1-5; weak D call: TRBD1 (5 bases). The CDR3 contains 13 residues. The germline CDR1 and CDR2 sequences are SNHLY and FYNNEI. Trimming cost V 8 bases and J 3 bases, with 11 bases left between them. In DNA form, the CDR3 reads TGTGCCAGCGGAGGGGTCTTCAATCAGCCCCAGCATTTT. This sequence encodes CASGGVFNQPQHF. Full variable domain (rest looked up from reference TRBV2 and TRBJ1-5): EPEVTQTPSHQVTQMGQEVILRCVPISNHLYFYWYRQILGQKVEFLVSFYNNEISEKSEIFDDQFSVERPDGSNFTLKIRSTKLEDSAMYFCASGGVFNQPQHFGDGTRLSIL.

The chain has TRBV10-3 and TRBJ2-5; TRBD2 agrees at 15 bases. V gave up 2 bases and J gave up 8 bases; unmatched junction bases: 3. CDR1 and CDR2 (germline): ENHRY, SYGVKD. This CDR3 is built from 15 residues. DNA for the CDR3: TGTGCCATCAGTGAGCAGGGACTAGCGGGAGGTACCCAGTACTTC. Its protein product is CAISEQGLAGGTQYF.

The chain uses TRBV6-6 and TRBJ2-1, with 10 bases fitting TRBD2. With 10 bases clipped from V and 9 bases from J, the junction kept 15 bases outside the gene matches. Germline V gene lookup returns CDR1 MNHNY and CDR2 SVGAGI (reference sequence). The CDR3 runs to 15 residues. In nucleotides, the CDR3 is TGTGCCACCTCAGCTTCTAGCGGGAGTTCGGGTGAGCAGTTCTTC. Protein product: CATSASSGSSGEQFF.

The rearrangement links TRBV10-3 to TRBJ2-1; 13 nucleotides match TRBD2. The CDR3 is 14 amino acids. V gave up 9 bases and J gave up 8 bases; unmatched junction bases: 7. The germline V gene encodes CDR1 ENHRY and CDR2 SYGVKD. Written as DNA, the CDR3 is TGTGCCATTACATTAGGACTAGCGGGAGATGAGCAGTTCTTC. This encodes CAITLGLAGDEQFF.

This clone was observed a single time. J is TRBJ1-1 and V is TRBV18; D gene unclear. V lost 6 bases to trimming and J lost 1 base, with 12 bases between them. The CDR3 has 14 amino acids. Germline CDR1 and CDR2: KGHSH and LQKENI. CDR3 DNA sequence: TGTGCCAGCTCGTACGCTGGGAGGAACACTGAAGCTTTCTTT. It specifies CASSYAGRNTEAFF.

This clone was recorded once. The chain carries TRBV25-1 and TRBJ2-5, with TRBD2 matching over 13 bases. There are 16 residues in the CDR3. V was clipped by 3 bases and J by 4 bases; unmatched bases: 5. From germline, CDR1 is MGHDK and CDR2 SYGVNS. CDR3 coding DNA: TGTGCCAGCAGTGACCTGGGACTAGCGGGAAGAGAGACCCAGTACTTC. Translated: CASSDLGLAGRETQYF.